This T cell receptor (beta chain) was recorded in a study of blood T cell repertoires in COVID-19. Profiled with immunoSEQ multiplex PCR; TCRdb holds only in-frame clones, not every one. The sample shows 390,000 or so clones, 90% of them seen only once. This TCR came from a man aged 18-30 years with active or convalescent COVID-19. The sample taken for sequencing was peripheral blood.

CDR3 coding DNA: TGCGCCAGCAGCTTGGACGGACAGTTGTATGGCTACACCTTC. This codes for CASSLDGQLYGYTF. The V and J genes are TRBV5-1 and TRBJ1-2; D might be TRBD1 (6 bases). The CDR3 contains 14 residues. The V end was cut by 0 bases, the J end by 5 bases, with 11 bases between. Germline-derived CDR1 and CDR2 are SGHRS and YFSETQ.